The 11 T cell receptor beta chains given below trace back to one sample, sequenced in a study of CD8 T cells in ankylosing spondylitis. TCRdb called the 5' RACE reads again in MiXCR, with one record for every CDR3 protein. The repertoire has 450,000 or so distinct CDR3 sequences, roughly a quarter of them found once; the top ten carry roughly 0.9%. The antigens these receptors bind are not known. Broader study findings: Fewer than 10 highly homologous variants made up a TCR beta motif that seemed to typify ankylosing spondylitis blood.

The source material was blood, either unsorted or a sorted T cell fraction (not recorded which). These receptors were obtained from a male donor with ankylosing spondylitis.

In this sample, this clonotype turned up a few times. The chain is built from TRBV24-1 and TRBJ2-1, with 7 bases aligning to TRBD1. Per germline, CDR1 KGHDR and CDR2 SFDVKD. The V segment lost 3 bases and the J segment 0 bases; nucleotides outside the gene matches: 7. The CDR3 is made up of 17 amino acids. The CDR3, as DNA: TGTGCCACCAGTGATGCCAGACCAGGGGGCTCCTACAATGAGCAGTTCTTC. Its translation: CATSDARPGGSYNEQFF.

This clonotype has more than one count but fewer than ten. The chain is built from TRBV5-6 and TRBJ2-1; TRBD1 matches 8 bases. The CDR3 length is 15 residues. J was trimmed by 4 bases and V by 1 base; bases with no gene match: 4. The V gene's germline CDR1 is SGHDT and CDR2 YYEEEE. The CDR3 bases are TGTGCCAGCAGCTTGAATGGACAGGGATACAATGAGCAGTTCTTC. Translation gives CASSLNGQGYNEQFF.

V gene TRBV6-5 combines with J gene TRBJ2-1; 10 bases match TRBD2. Per the germline V gene, CDR1 is MNHEY and CDR2 is SVGAGI. CDR3 length equals 15 residues. The J segment lost 5 bases and the V segment lost 7 bases, leaving 8 bases of the junction unmatched. CDR3 protein: CASITSGIFDNEQFF. For the CDR3, the DNA is TGTGCCAGCATTACTAGCGGGATTTTCGACAATGAGCAGTTCTTC.

The chain links TRBV11-2 to TRBJ2-3; D unresolved. V gave up 3 bases and J gave up 0 bases, with 10 bases separating them. Germline loops: CDR1 SGHAT, CDR2 FQNNGV. The CDR3 consists of 15 residues. This CDR3 reads CASSLGYLSTDTQYF. The DNA for the CDR3 is TGTGCCAGCAGCTTGGGCTACCTTAGCACAGATACGCAGTATTTT.

This chain links TRBV11-2 with TRBJ2-1, with 12 bases aligning to TRBD2. CDR1 is SGHAT, CDR2 FQNNGV, per germline. Trimming removed 4 bases from V and 1 base from J; junction bases left unmatched: 2. CDR3 length: 16 amino acids. CDR3 in amino acids: CASSWTSGMSYNEQFF. DNA of the CDR3: TGTGCCAGCAGCTGGACTAGCGGGATGTCCTACAATGAGCAGTTCTTC.

The V and J genes are TRBV4-2 and TRBJ1-2, with 9 nucleotides matching TRBD1. The germline V gene encodes CDR1 LGHNA and CDR2 YNFKEQ. CDR3 length: 16 residues. V lost 5 bases and J lost 1; bases outside the gene matches: 8. CDR3 region: CASSRWPGQGNYGYTF. The CDR3 region has the DNA TGTGCCAGCAGCAGATGGCCGGGACAGGGTAACTATGGCTACACCTTC.

The chain employs TRBV5-1 and TRBJ1-2, with D perhaps matching TRBD1 (5 bases). This CDR3 spans 14 amino acids. Per germline, CDR1 SGHRS and CDR2 YFSETQ. V was clipped by 4 bases and J by 13 bases, with 23 bases between them. Here the CDR3 DNA reads TGCGCCAGCAGCCCGGAGCTGGCAGGGAGGTTTCTCACCTTC. Residues: CASSPELAGRFLTF.

The gene calls are TRBV6-1 and TRBJ1-3; 10 bases match TRBD1. Trimming cost V 7 bases and J 2 bases; bases outside gene matches: 5. Germline V CDR1 and CDR2: MNHNS, SASEGT. This CDR3 contains 15 residues. The CDR3 DNA sequence: TGTGCCAGCATCCCGGGACAGGGGACTGGAAACACCATATATTTT. The encoded protein is CASIPGQGTGNTIYF.

This clonotype was picked up a small number of times. This chain connects TRBV18 to TRBJ1-1, with no clear D. V was pared by 6 bases and J by 8 bases, with 16 bases between. Germline V gene sequence: CDR1 KGHSH, CDR2 LQKENI. This CDR3 has 13 residues. CDR3 nucleotides: TGTGCCAGCTCCCCAATTCACGACGACGAAGCTTTCTTT. Translation gives CASSPIHDDEAFF.

This clonotype was seen more than once but under ten times. V gene TRBV24-1 combines with J gene TRBJ2-3, with D perhaps matching TRBD1 (5 bases). CDR3 length: 16 residues. Germline loops: CDR1 KGHDR, CDR2 SFDVKD. The ends were cut back, 3 bases at V and 2 bases at J, with 14 bases in the middle. The CDR3 bases are TGTGCCACCAGTGATATAGGGGCGGAAAACACAGATACGCAGTATTTT. It yields the protein CATSDIGAENTDTQYF.

The chain employs TRBV10-3 and TRBJ2-2; 7 bases align to TRBD2. CDR3 length: 15 amino acids. The germline V gene has CDR1 ENHRY and CDR2 SYGVKD. V was pared by 2 bases and J by 5 bases, with 5 bases of the junction left unmatched. CDR3 amino acids: CAISEGLGGTGELFF. The CDR3 bases are TGTGCCATCAGTGAGGGACTAGGAGGTACCGGGGAGCTGTTTTTT.